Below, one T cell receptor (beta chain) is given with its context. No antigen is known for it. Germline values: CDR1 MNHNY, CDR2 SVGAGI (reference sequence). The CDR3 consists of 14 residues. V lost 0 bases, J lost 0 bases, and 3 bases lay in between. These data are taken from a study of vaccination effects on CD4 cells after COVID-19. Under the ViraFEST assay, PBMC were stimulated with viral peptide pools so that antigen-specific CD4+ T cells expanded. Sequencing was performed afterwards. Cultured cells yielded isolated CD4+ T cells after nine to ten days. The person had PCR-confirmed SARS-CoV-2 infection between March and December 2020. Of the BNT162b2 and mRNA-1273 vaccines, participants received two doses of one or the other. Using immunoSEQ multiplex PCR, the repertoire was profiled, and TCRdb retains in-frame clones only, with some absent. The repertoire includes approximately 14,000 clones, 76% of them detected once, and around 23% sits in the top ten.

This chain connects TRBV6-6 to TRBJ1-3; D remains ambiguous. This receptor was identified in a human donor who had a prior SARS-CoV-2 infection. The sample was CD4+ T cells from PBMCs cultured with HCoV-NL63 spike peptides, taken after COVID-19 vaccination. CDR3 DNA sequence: TGTGCCAGCAGTTACTCGGACTCTGGAAACACCATATATTTT. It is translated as CASSYSDSGNTIYF.